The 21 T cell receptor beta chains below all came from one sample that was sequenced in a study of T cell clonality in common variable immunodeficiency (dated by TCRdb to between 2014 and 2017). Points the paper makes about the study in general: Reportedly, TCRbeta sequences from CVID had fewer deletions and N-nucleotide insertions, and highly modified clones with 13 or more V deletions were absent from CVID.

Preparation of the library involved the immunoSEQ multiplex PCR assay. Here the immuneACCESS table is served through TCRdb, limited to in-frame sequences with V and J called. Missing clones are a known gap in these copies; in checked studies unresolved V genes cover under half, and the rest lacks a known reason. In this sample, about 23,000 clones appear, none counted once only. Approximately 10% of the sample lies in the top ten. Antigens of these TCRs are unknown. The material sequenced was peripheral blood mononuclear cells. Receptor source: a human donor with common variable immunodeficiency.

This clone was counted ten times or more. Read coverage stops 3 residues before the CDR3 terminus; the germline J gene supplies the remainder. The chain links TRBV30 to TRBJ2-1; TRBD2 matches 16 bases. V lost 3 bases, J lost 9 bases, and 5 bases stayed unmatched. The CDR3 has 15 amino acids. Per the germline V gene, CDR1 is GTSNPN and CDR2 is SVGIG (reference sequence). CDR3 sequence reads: CAWRGTSGGGSEQFF. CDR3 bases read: TGTGCCTGGAGGGGGACTAGCGGGGGGGGCAGTGAG.

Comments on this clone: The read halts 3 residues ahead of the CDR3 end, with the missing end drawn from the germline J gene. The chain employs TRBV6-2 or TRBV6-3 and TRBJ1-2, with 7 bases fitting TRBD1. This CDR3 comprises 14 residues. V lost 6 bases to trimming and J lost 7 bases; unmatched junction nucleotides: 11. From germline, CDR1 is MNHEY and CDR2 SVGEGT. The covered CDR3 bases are TGTGCCAGCAGGGACACAGGGACAGAGATTGGC. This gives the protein CASRDTGTEIG. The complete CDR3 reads CASRDTGTEIGYTF.

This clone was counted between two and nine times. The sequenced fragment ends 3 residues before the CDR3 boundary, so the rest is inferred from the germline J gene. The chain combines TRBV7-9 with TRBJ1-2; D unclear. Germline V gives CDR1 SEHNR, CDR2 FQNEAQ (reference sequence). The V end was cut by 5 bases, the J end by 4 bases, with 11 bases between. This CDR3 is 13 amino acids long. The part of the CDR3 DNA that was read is TGTGCCAGCAGCCATTCCCAGTCCTATGGC. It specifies CASSHSQSYG. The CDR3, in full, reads CASSHSQSYGYTF.

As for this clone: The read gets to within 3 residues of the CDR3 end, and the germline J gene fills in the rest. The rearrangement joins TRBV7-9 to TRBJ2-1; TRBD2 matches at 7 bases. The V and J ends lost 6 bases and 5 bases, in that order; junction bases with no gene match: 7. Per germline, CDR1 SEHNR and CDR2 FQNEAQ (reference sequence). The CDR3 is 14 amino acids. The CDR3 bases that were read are TGTGCCAGCAGGGCGACTAGCAGAAACAATGAG. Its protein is CASRATSRNNE. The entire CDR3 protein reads CASRATSRNNEQFF. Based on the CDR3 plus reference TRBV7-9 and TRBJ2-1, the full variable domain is DTGVSQNPRHKITKRGQNVTFRCDPISEHNRLYWYRQTLGQGPEFLTYFQNEAQLEKSRLLSDRFSAERPKGSFSTLEIQRTEQGDSAMYLCASRATSRNNEQFFGPGTRLTVL.

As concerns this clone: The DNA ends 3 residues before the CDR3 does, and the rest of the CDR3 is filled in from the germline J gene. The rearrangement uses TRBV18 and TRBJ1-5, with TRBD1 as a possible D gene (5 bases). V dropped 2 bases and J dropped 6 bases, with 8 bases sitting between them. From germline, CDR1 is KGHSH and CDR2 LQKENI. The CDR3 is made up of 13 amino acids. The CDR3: CASSPGRGQPQHF. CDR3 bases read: TGTGCCAGCTCACCAGGGAGGGGTCAGCCC.

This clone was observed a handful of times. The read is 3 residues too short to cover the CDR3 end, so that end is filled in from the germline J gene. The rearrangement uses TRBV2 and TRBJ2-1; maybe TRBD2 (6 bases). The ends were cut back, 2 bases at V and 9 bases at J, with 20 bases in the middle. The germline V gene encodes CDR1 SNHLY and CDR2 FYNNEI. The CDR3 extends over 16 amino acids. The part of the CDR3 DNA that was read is TGTGCCAGCAGTGAAAATATGGCCCCGGGGGTGAGTGAG. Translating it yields CASSENMAPGVSE. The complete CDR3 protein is CASSENMAPGVSEQFF.

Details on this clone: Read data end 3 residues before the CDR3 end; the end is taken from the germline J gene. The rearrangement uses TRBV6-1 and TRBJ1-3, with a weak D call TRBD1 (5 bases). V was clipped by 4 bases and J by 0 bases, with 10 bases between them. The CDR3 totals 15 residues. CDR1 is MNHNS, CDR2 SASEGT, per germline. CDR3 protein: CASSGTGYSGNTIYF. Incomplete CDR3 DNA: TGTGCCAGCAGTGGAACAGGATACTCTGGAAACACC.

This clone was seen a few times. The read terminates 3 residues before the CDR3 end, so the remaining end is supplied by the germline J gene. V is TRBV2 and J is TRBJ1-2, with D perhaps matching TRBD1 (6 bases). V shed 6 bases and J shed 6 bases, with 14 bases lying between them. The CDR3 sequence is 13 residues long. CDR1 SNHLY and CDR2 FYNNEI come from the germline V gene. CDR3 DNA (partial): TGTGCCAGCAGAGCAGGGGTTGAGGATGGC. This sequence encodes CASRAGVEDG. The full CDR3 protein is CASRAGVEDGYTF.

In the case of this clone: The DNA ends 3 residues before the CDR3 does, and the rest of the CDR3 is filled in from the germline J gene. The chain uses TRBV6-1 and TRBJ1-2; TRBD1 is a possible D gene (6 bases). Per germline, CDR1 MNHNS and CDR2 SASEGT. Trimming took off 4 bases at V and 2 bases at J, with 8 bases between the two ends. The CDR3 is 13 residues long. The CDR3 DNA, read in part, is TGTGCCAGCAGTGCAACAGGGAACTATGGC. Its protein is CASSATGNYG. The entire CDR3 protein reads CASSATGNYGYTF.

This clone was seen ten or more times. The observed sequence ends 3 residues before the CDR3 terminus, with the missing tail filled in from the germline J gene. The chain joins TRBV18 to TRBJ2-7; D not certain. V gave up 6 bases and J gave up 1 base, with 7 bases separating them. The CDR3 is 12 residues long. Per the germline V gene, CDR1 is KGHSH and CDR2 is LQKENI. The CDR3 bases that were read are TGTGCCAGCTCCCTAGGATCCTACGAG. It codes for CASSLGSYE. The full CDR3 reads CASSLGSYEQYF.

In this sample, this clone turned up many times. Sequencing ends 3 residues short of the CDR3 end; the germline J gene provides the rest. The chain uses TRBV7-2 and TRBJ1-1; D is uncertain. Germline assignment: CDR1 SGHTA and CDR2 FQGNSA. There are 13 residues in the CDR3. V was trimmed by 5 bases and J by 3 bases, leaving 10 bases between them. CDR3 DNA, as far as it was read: TGTGCCAGCAGCCCCCGAGTAGACACTGAA. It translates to CASSPRVDTE. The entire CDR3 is CASSPRVDTEAFF.

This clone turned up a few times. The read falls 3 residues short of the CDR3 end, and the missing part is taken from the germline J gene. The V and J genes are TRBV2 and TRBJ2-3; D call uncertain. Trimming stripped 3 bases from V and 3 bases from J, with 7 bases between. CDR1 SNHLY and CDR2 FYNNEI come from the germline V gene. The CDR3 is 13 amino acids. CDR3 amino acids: CASSEIETDTQYF. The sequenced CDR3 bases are TGTGCCAGCAGTGAGATAGAGACAGATACG.

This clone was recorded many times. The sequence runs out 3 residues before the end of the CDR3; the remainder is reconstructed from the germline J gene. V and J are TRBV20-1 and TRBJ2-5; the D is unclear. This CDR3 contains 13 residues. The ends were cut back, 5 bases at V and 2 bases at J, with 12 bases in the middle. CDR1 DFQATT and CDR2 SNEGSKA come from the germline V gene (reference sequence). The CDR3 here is CSAGRGGQETQYF. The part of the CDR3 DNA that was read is TGCAGTGCTGGCAGAGGTGGTCAAGAGACC.

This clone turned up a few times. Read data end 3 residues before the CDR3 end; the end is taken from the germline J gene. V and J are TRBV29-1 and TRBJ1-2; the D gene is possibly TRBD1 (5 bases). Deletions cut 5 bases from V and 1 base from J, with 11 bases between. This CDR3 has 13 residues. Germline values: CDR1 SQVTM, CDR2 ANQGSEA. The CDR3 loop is CSVSSDSNYGYTF. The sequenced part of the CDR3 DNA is TGCAGCGTTTCTTCAGACAGTAACTATGGC. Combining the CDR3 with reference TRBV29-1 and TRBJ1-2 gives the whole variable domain SAVISQKPSRDICQRGTSLTIQCQVDSQVTMMFWYRQQPGQSLTLIATANQGSEATYESGFVIDKFPISRPNLTFSTLTVSNMSPEDSSIYLCSVSSDSNYGYTFGSGTRLTVV.

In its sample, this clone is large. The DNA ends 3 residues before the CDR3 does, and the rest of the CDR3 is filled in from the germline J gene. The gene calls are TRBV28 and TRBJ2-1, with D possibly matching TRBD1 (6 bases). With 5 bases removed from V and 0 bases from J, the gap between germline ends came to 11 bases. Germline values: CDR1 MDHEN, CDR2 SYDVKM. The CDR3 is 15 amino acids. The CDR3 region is CASSQGLGSYNEQFF. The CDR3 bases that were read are TGTGCCAGCAGTCAGGGGTTGGGCTCCTACAATGAG. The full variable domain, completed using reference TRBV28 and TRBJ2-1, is DVKVTQSSRYLVKRTGEKVFLECVQDMDHENMFWYRQDPGLGLRLIYFSYDVKMKEKGDIPEGYSVSREKKERFSLILESASTNQTSMYLCASSQGLGSYNEQFFGPGTRLTVL.

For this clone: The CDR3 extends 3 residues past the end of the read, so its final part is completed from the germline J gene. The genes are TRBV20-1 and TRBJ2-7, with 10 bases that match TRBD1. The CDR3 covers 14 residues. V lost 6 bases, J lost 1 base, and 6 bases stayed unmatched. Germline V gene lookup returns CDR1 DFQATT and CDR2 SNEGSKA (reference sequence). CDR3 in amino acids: CSAAGTGESYEQYF. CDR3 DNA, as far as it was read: TGCAGTGCCGCCGGGACAGGGGAATCCTACGAG.

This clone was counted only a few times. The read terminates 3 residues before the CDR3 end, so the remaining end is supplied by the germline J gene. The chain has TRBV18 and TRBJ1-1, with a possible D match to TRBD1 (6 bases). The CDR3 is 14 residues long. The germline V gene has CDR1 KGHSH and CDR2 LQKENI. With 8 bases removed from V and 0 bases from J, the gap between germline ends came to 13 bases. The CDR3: CASMTGLMNTEAFF. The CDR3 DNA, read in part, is TGTGCCAGCATGACAGGCCTCATGAACACTGAA.

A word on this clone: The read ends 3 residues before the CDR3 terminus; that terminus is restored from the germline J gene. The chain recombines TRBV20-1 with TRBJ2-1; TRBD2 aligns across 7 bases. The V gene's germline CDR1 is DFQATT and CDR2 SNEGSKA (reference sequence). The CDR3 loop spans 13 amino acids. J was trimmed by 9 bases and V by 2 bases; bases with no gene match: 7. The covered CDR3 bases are TGCAGTGCTAGACAAGCGGGGAAAAGTGAG. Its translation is CSARQAGKSE. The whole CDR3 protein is CSARQAGKSEQFF.

The CDR3: CATSPREGLEQFF. The CDR3 bases that were read are TGTGCCACCTCCCCCCGGGAGGGGCTTGAG. V gene TRBV2 combines with J gene TRBJ2-1; 8 bases match TRBD2. Coverage ceases 3 residues before the CDR3 finishes, and the germline J gene fills in the end. V shed 10 bases, J shed 9 bases, and the junction held 11 bases outside the gene matches. The CDR3 is 13 amino acids. Germline loops: CDR1 SNHLY, CDR2 FYNNEI. Combining the CDR3 with reference TRBV2 and TRBJ2-1 gives the whole variable domain EPEVTQTPSHQVTQMGQEVILRCVPISNHLYFYWYRQILGQKVEFLVSFYNNEISEKSEIFDDQFSVERPDGSNFTLKIRSTKLEDSAMYFCATSPREGLEQFFGPGTRLTVL.

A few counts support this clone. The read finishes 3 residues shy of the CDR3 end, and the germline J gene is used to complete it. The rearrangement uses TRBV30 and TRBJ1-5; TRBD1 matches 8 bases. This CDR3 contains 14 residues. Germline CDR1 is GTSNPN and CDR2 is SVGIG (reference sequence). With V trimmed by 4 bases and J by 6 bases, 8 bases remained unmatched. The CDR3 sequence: CAWNTGGYGQPQHF. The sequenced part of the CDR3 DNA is TGTGCCTGGAATACAGGGGGTTATGGTCAGCCC.

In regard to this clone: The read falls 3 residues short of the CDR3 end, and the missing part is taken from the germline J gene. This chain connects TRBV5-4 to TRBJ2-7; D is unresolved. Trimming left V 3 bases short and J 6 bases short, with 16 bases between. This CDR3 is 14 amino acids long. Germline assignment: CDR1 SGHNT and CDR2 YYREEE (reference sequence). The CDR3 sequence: CASSSSGLLSEQYF. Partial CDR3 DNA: TGTGCCAGCAGCTCGTCAGGCCTTCTTAGCGAG.